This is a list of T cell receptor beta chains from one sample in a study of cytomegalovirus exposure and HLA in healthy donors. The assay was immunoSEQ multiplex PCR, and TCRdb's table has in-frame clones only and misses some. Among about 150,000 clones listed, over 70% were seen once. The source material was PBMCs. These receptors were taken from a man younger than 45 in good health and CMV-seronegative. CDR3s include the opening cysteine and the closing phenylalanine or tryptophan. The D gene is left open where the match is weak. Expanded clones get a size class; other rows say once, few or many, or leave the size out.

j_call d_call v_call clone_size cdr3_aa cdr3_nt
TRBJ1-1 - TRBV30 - CAWKFGENTEAFF TGTGCCTGGAAGTTCGGGGAGAACACTGAAGCTTTCTTT
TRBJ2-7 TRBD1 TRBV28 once CASSPRQGWNEQYF TGTGCCAGCAGTCCCCGACAGGGGTGGAACGAGCAGTACTTC
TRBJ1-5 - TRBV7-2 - CASSYGEGNQPQHF TGTGCCAGCAGTTATGGGGAGGGCAATCAGCCCCAGCATTTT
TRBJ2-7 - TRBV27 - CASSPSGSGEQYF TGTGCCAGCAGCCCCTCCGGCTCAGGGGAGCAGTACTTC
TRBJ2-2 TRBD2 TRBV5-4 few CASSLDGGAHGELFF TGTGCCAGCAGCTTGGACGGGGGGGCTCACGGGGAGCTGTTTTTT
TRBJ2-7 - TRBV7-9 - CSSMGSSYEQYF TGTTCCAGCATGGGCAGCTCCTACGAGCAGTACTTC
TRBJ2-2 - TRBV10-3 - CAISRQLSNTGELFF TGTGCCATCAGTCGACAGCTTTCGAACACCGGGGAGCTGTTTTTT
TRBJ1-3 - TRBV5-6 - CASTEGIGSSGNTIYF TGTGCCAGCACCGAGGGAATAGGGTCGTCTGGAAACACCATATATTTT
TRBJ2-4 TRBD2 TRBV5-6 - CASTTRLAGGLKNIQYF TGTGCCAGCACCACCCGACTAGCGGGGGGACTCAAAAACATTCAGTACTTC
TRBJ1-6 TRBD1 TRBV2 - CASSLGTGYNSPLHF TGTGCCAGCAGCCTCGGGACAGGGTATAATTCACCCCTCCACTTT
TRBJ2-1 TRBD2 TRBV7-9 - CASSLVATSSYNEQFF TGTGCCAGCAGCTTAGTAGCGACTAGCAGTTACAATGAGCAGTTCTTC